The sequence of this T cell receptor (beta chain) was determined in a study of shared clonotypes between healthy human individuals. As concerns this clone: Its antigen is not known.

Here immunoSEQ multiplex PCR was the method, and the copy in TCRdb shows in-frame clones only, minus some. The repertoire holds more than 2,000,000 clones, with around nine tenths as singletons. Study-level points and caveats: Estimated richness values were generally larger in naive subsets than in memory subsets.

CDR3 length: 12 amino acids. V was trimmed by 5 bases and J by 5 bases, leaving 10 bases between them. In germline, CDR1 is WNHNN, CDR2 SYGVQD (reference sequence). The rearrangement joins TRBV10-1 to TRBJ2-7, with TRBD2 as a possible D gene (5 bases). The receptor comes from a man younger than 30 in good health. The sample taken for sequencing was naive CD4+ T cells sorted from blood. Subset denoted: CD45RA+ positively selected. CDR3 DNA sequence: TGCGCCAGCAGTCGGGGAACCCACGAGCAGTACTTC. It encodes CASSRGTHEQYF.